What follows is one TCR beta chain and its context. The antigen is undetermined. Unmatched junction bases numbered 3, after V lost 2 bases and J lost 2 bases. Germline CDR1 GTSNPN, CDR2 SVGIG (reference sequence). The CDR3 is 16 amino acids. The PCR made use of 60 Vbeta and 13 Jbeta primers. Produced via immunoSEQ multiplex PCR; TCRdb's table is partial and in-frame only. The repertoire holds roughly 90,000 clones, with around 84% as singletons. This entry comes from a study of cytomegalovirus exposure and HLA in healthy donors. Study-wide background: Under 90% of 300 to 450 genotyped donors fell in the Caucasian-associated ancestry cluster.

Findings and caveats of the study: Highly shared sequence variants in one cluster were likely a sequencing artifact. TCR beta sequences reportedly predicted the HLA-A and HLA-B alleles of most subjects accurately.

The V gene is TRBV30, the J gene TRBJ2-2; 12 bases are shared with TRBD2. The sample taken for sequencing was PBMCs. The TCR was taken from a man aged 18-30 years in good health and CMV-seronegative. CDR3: CAWSLGLAGNTGELFF. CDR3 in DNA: TGTGCCTGGAGTCTTGGACTAGCGGGAAACACCGGGGAGCTGTTTTTT.